These 23 T cell receptor beta chains came from one sample sequenced in a study of blood T cell repertoires in COVID-19. Here immunoSEQ multiplex PCR was the method, and the copy in TCRdb shows in-frame clones only, minus some. In the table there are tens of thousands of clones, roughly 94% of which are singletons. Sequences were obtained from peripheral blood. All receptors derive from a human donor with active COVID-19. The donor label of this sample is uncertain.

V and J are TRBV7-8 and TRBJ2-7; 9 nucleotides match TRBD1. J was trimmed by 6 bases and V by 5 bases; bases with no gene match: 11. This CDR3 comprises 15 residues. In germline, CDR1 is SGHVS, CDR2 FQNEAQ. The CDR3 nucleotides are TGTGCCAGCAGCGCTCCATCCGGGACAGGGCGCGAGCAGTACTTC. This codes for CASSAPSGTGREQYF.

This rearrangement joins TRBV6-4 to TRBJ2-1; TRBD2 matches at 7 bases. The germline V gene encodes CDR1 MRHNA and CDR2 SNTAGT. The CDR3 loop spans 16 amino acids. V lost 2 bases, J lost 9 bases, and 13 bases stayed unmatched. The CDR3 region is CASSDGAGEGRSEQFF. CDR3 sequence (DNA): TGTGCCAGCAGTGACGGCGCGGGAGAAGGTAGAAGTGAGCAGTTCTTC.

CDR3 protein: CASWGGLYEQYF. The CDR3 coding sequence is TGTGCCTCTTGGGGGGGTCTTTACGAGCAGTACTTC. The chain is built from TRBV28 and TRBJ2-7; 7 bases align to TRBD2. V was clipped by 11 bases and J by 4 bases; unmatched bases: 8. CDR3 size: 12 residues. Germline values: CDR1 MDHEN, CDR2 SYDVKM.

The chain combines TRBV19 with TRBJ2-2; 7 nucleotides match TRBD2. CDR3 length: 13 residues. Germline CDR1 is LNHDA and CDR2 is SQIVND (reference sequence). V lost 7 bases, J lost 8 bases, and 7 bases stayed unmatched. CDR3 amino acids: CASTVTSLGELFF. Written as DNA, the CDR3 is TGTGCCAGTACCGTGACTAGCTTGGGGGAGCTGTTTTTT. The whole variable domain, remainder taken from reference TRBV19 and TRBJ2-2, is DGGITQSPKYLFRKEGQNVTLSCEQNLNHDAMYWYRQDPGQGLRLIYYSQIVNDFQKGDIAEGYSVSREKKESFPLTVTSAQKNPTAFYLCASTVTSLGELFFGEGSRLTVL.

This chain uses TRBV27 with TRBJ1-4; TRBD1 aligns across 7 bases. Looked up from germline, CDR1 is MNHEY and CDR2 is SMNVEV (reference sequence). With V trimmed by 5 bases and J by 7 bases, 10 bases remained unmatched. This CDR3 spans 15 amino acids. CDR3 coding DNA: TGTGCCAGCAGTCAACAGGGGACTGCTTTTGAAAAACTGTTTTTT. Translated, it gives CASSQQGTAFEKLFF. Supplemented by reference TRBV27 and TRBJ1-4, the full variable domain reads EAQVTQNPRYLITVTGKKLTVTCSQNMNHEYMSWYRQDPGLGLRQIYYSMNVEVTDKGDVPEGYKVSRKEKRNFPLILESPSPNQTSLYFCASSQQGTAFEKLFFGSGTQLSVL.

J is TRBJ2-5 and V is TRBV6-1; 14 bases agree with TRBD2. J gave up 4 bases and V 1 base, and 14 bases lay outside the gene matches. Per germline, CDR1 MNHNS and CDR2 SASEGT. This CDR3 is 20 amino acids long. This CDR3 is CASSEGRTSGRWGMGETQYF. The CDR3 coding sequence is TGTGCCAGCAGTGAAGGGAGGACTAGCGGGAGGTGGGGGATGGGAGAGACCCAGTACTTC.

The chain has TRBV6-5 and TRBJ1-3; D not resolved. The V and J ends lost 9 bases and 0 bases respectively, with 9 bases between them. The CDR3 runs 13 residues. Germline loops: CDR1 MNHEY, CDR2 SVGAGI. CDR3 sequence reads: CARPHTSGNTIYF. CDR3 nucleotides: TGTGCCAGACCGCACACCTCTGGAAACACCATATATTTT.

V and J are TRBV7-9 and TRBJ2-7, with 9 positions matching TRBD1. The CDR3 runs to 13 residues. Unmatched junction bases numbered 4, after V lost 5 bases and J lost 5 bases. Germline CDR1 reads SEHNR; CDR2 reads FQNEAQ (reference sequence). The CDR3 reads CASSRDRVNEQYF. The CDR3 DNA reads TGTGCCAGCAGCCGGGACAGGGTAAACGAGCAGTACTTC.

The chain carries TRBV18 and TRBJ2-5; D perhaps matches TRBD1 (5 bases). Germline CDR1 reads KGHSH; CDR2 reads LQKENI. There are 15 residues in the CDR3. Trimming shortened V by 3 bases and J by 3 bases, and 14 bases separated the two germline ends. The CDR3 DNA is TGTGCCAGCTCACCTCCAGGGCGTTGGGAAGAGACCCAGTACTTC. Its translation: CASSPPGRWEETQYF.

The rearrangement joins TRBV3-1 (or the pseudogene TRBV3-2) to TRBJ2-7, with D unresolved. This CDR3 has 12 residues. Looked up from germline, CDR1 is LGHDT and CDR2 is YNNKEL (reference sequence). Between the trimmed V and J ends, which lost 5 bases and 0 bases, there was a span of 5 bases. The CDR3 loop reads CASSFSSYEQYF. CDR3 in DNA: TGTGCCAGCAGCTTTAGCTCCTACGAGCAGTACTTC.

A note on this clone: An end of the junction does not agree with germline; a read error may underlie this. The rearrangement links TRBV5-1 to TRBJ1-4; 11 bases match TRBD1. Looked up from germline, CDR1 is SGHRS and CDR2 is YFSETQ. This CDR3 is 21 amino acids long. The CDR3 sequence: CASIISPGPTGTGGPNEKLLF. The CDR3 DNA is TGCGCCAGCATTATCAGCCCCGGACCGACCGGGACAGGGGGGCCGAATGAAAAACTGCTTTTT.

The chain is built from TRBV28 and TRBJ2-1, with D possibly matching TRBD2 (5 bases). This CDR3 is built from 18 residues. V was pared by 5 bases and J by 0 bases, with 20 bases between. In germline, CDR1 is MDHEN, CDR2 SYDVKM. The CDR3 DNA is TGTGCCAGCAGTCATCGGAAGGGAGAGGTGGTCTCCTACAATGAGCAGTTCTTC. Protein product: CASSHRKGEVVSYNEQFF.

The genes are TRBV19 and TRBJ1-5; possible D gene TRBD1, 5 bases. This CDR3 is 15 amino acids long. Trimming took 0 bases from V and 4 from J, leaving 10 bases between them. The V gene's germline CDR1 is LNHDA and CDR2 SQIVND (reference sequence). The CDR3 DNA sequence: TGTGCCAGTAGTATAGATTCAGGGTGGAATCAGCCCCAGCATTTT. It yields the protein CASSIDSGWNQPQHF.

The chain couples TRBV7-9 to TRBJ1-2; D call uncertain. Trimming shortened V by 4 bases and J by 2 bases, and 11 bases separated the two germline ends. The CDR3 consists of 14 residues. The germline gives CDR1 SEHNR, CDR2 FQNEAQ (reference sequence). The CDR3 bases are TGTGCCAGCAGCTCCGGGTCCCTCAACTATGGCTACACCTTC. Encoded protein: CASSSGSLNYGYTF.

The V call is TRBV18, the J call TRBJ1-5; the D is unclear. The CDR3 runs 15 residues. The V end lost 3 bases, the J end lost 0 bases, and 9 bases lay between the germline ends. The V gene's germline CDR1 is KGHSH and CDR2 LQKENI. The CDR3 coding sequence is TGTGCCAGCTCACCCGCAGGTCATAGCAATCAGCCCCAGCATTTT. This sequence encodes CASSPAGHSNQPQHF.

In its sample, this clone was seen once. The chain recombines TRBV12-3 or TRBV12-4 with TRBJ1-2, with TRBD1 identical over 8 bases. With V trimmed by 6 bases and J by 7 bases, 7 bases remained unmatched. The CDR3 sequence is 13 residues long. The CDR3 loop reads CASSHGQGGGYTF. CDR3 nucleotides: TGTGCCAGCAGCCACGGACAGGGAGGTGGCTACACCTTC.

The CDR3 loop is CASSLGGGLPEAFF. The DNA for the CDR3 is TGTGCCAGCAGTTTGGGAGGGGGGTTGCCTGAAGCTTTCTTT. V is TRBV28 and J is TRBJ1-1, with D tentatively TRBD1 (6 bases). Germline CDR1 and CDR2: MDHEN and SYDVKM. Trimming removed 3 bases at V and 6 bases at J, with 14 bases between. The CDR3 has 14 amino acids.

The chain has TRBV5-1 and TRBJ1-1, with D unresolved. The V gene lost 0 bases and the J gene lost 0 bases, with 9 bases spanning the gap. Germline V gives CDR1 SGHRS, CDR2 YFSETQ. The CDR3 loop spans 15 amino acids. CDR3 residues: CASSLEGGLNTEAFF. DNA of the CDR3: TGCGCCAGCAGCTTGGAAGGAGGGTTGAACACTGAAGCTTTCTTT.

With respect to this clone: The junction does not match germline at one end; this may be a read error. This same CDR3 is encoded by further DNA sequences in the sample. The chain links TRBV12-3 or TRBV12-4 to TRBJ1-5, with a possible D match to TRBD1 (6 bases). The CDR3 loop spans 12 amino acids. CDR3 nucleotide sequence: TGCGCCAGCAGATACAGGGCCCAGCCCCAGCATTTT. This codes for CASRYRAQPQHF.

This chain links TRBV19 with TRBJ2-7; 9 bases are a match to TRBD1. In germline, CDR1 is LNHDA, CDR2 SQIVND (reference sequence). The ends lost 3 bases at V and 5 bases at J; junction bases unmatched: 8. This CDR3 has 15 residues. CDR3 sequence (DNA): TGTGCCAGTAGTATTTCTGACAGGGGGTGGAACGAGCAGTACTTC. Translated: CASSISDRGWNEQYF.

The DNA for the CDR3 is TGTGCCAGCTGTATAAACTCTGGGGCCAACGTCCTGACTTTC. Amino acid sequence: CASCINSGANVLTF. The chain combines TRBV2 with TRBJ2-6, with D unresolved. CDR1 is SNHLY, CDR2 FYNNEI, per germline. The CDR3 loop spans 14 amino acids. Trimming removed 8 bases at V and 0 bases at J, with 8 bases between.

The chain recombines TRBV5-4 with TRBJ2-5, with 7 bases lining up with TRBD2. Germline V gene sequence: CDR1 SGHNT, CDR2 YYREEE (reference sequence). Losses at the gene ends were 4 bases for V and 2 bases for J; bases not matched to a gene: 17. CDR3 size: 18 residues. This CDR3 reads CASSINPNRRGSQETQYF. The CDR3 DNA sequence: TGTGCCAGCAGCATAAATCCAAATCGGCGGGGGTCACAAGAGACCCAGTACTTC. The variable domain in full, with the rest retrieved from reference TRBV5-4 and TRBJ2-5, is ETGVTQSPTHLIKTRGQQVTLRCSSQSGHNTVSWYQQALGQGPQFIFQYYREEENGRGNFPPRFSGLQFPNYSSELNVNALELDDSALYLCASSINPNRRGSQETQYFGPGTRLLVL.

V gene TRBV10-1 combines with J gene TRBJ2-1; TRBD2 agrees at 8 bases. Germline V lookup: CDR1 WNHNN, CDR2 SYGVQD (reference sequence). The length of the CDR3 is 16 residues. V shed 0 bases and J 8 bases; nucleotides not matched to a gene: 9. The CDR3 here is CASSESIPSGPHEQFF. The CDR3 DNA is TGCGCCAGCAGTGAGTCGATCCCTAGCGGGCCCCATGAGCAGTTCTTC.